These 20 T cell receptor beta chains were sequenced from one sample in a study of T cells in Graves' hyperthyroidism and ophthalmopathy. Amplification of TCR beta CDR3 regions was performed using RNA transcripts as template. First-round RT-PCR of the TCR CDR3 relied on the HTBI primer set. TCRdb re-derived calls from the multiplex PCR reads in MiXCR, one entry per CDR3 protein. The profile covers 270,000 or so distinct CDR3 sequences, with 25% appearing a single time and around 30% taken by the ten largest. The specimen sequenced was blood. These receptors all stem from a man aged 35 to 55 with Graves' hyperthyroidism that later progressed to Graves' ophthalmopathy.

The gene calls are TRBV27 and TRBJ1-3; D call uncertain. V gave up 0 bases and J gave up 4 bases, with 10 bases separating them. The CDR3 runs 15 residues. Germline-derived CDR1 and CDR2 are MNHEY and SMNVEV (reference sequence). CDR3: CASSLSVAGGNTIYF. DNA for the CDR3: TGTGCCAGCAGTTTATCCGTGGCGGGCGGAAACACCATATATTTT.

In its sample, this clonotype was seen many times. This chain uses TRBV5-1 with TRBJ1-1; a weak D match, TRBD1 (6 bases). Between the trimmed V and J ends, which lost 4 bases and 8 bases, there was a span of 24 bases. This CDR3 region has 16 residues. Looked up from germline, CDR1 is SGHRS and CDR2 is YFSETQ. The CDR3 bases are TGCGCCAGCAGCAATACAGGAGGACAGTCGTTTGGCGAAGCTTTCTTT. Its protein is CASSNTGGQSFGEAFF. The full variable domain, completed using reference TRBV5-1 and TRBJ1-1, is KAGVTQTPRYLIKTRGQQVTLSCSPISGHRSVSWYQQTPGQGLQFLFEYFSETQRNKGNFPGRFSGRQFSNSRSEMNVSTLELGDSALYLCASSNTGGQSFGEAFFGQGTRLTVV.

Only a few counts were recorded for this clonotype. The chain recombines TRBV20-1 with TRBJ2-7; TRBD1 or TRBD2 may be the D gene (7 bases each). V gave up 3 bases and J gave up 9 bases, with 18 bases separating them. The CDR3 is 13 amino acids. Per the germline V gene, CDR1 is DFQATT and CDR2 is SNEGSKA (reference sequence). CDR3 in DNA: TGCAGTGCTAGTAAGGGGGCCGGCGGGGGGCAGTACTTC. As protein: CSASKGAGGGQYF.

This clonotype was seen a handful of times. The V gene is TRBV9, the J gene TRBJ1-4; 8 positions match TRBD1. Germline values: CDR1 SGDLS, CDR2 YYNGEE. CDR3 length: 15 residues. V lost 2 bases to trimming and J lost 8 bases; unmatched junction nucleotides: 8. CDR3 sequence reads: CASSVGTGRREKLFF. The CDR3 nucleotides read TGTGCCAGCAGCGTTGGGACAGGCCGAAGGGAAAAACTGTTTTTT.

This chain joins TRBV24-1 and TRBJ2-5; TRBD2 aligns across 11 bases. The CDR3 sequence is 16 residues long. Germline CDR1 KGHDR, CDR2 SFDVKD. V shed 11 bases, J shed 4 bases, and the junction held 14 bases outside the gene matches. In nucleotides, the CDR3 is TGTGCCAACCCCCGACTAGCGGGATTGTACCGAGAGACCCAGTACTTC. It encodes CANPRLAGLYRETQYF.

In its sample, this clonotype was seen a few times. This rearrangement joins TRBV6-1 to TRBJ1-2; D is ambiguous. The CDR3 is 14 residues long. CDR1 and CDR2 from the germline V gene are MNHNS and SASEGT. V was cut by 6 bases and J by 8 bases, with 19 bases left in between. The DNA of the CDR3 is TGTGCCAGCAGGCCAAATGACCCCCCGTCGGGCTACACCTTC. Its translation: CASRPNDPPSGYTF.

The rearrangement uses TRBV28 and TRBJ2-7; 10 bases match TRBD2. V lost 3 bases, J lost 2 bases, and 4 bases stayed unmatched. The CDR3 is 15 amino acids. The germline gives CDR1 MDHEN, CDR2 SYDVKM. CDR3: CASSFTGTSAYEQYF. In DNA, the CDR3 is TGTGCCAGCAGTTTCACCGGGACTAGCGCCTACGAGCAGTACTTC.

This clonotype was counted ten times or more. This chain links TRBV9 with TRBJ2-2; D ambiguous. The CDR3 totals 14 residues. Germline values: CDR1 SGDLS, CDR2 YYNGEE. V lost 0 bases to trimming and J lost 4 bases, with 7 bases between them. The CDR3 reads CASSVEIRTGELFF. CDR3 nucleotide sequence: TGTGCCAGCAGCGTAGAGATTCGCACCGGGGAGCTGTTTTTT.

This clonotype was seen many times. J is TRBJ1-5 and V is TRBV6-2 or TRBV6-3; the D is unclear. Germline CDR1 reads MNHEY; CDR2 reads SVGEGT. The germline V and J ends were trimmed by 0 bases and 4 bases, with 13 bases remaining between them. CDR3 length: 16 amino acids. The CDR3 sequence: CASSYSSSGWNQPQHF. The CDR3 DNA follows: TGTGCCAGCAGTTACTCGAGTAGCGGATGGAATCAGCCCCAGCATTTT.

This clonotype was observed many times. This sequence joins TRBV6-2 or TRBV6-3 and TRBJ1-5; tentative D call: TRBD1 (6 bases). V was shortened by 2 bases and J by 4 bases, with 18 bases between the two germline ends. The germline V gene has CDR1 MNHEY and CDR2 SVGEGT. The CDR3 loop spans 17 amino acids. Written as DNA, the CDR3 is TGTGCCAGCAGTTACCGATCCGGACAGCCGGGGAATCAGCCCCAGCATTTT. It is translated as CASSYRSGQPGNQPQHF.

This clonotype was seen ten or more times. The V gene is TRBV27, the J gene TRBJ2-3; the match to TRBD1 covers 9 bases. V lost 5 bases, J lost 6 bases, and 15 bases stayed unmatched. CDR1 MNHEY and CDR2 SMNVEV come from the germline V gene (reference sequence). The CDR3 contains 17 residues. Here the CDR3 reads CASSPHPGTGSADTQYF. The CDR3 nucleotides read TGTGCCAGCAGTCCTCATCCCGGGACAGGGTCGGCGGATACGCAGTATTTT.

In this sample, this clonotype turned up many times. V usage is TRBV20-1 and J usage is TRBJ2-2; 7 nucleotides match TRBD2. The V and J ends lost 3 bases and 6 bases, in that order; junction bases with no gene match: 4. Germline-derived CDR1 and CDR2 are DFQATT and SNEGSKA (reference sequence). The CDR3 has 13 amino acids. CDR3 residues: CSARAGRAGELFF. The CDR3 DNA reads TGCAGTGCTAGGGCAGGGAGGGCCGGGGAGCTGTTTTTT.

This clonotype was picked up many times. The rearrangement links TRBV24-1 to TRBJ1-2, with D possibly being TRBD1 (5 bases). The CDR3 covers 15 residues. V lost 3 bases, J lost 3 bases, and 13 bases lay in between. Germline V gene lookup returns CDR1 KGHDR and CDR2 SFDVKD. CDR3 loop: CATSDTSGSHYGYTF. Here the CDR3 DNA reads TGTGCCACCAGTGATACCTCAGGGTCCCACTATGGCTACACCTTC.

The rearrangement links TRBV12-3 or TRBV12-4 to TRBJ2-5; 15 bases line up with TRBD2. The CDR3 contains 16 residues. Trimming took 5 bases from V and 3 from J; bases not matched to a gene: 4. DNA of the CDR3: TGTGCCAGCAGTCAGGGACTAGCGGGAGGTGAAGAGACCCAGTACTTC. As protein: CASSQGLAGGEETQYF.

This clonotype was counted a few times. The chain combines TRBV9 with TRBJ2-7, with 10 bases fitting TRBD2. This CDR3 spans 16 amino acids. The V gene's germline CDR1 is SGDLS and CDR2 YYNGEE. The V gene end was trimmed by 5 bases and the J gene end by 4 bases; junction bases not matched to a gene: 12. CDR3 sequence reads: CASRPEGASGSYEQYF. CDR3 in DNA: TGTGCCAGCAGGCCCGAAGGGGCTAGCGGGAGTTACGAGCAGTACTTC.

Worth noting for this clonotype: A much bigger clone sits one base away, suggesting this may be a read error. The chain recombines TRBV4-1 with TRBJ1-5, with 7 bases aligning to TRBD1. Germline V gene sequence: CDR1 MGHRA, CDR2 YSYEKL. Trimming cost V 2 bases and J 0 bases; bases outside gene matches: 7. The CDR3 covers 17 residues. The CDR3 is CASSQTVTGSSNQPQHF. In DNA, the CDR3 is TGCGCCAGCAGCCAAACCGTGACAGGGAGTAGCAATCAGCCCCAGCATTTT.

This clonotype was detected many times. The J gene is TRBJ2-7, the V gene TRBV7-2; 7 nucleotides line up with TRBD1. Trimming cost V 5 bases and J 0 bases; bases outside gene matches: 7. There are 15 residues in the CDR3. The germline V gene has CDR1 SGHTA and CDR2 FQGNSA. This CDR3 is CASSLLGDSSYEQYF. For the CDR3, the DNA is TGTGCCAGCAGCCTTCTAGGGGACAGCTCCTACGAGCAGTACTTC.

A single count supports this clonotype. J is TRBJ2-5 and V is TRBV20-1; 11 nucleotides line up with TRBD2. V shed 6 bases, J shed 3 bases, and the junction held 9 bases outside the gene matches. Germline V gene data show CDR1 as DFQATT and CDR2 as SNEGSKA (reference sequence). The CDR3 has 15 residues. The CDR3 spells CSASRGSGREETQYF. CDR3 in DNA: TGCAGTGCCTCCCGTGGTAGCGGGAGGGAAGAGACCCAGTACTTC.

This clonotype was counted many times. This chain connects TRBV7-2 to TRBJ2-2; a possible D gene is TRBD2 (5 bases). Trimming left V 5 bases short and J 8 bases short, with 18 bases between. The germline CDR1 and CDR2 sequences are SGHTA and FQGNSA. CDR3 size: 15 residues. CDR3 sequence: CASSLAGRGRGELFF. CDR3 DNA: TGTGCCAGCAGCCTGGCCGGCCGAGGGAGAGGGGAGCTGTTTTTT. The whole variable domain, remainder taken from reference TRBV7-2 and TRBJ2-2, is GAGVSQSPSNKVTEKGKDVELRCDPISGHTALYWYRQSLGQGLEFLIYFQGNSAPDKSGLPSDRFSAERTGGSVSTLTIQRTQQEDSAVYLCASSLAGRGRGELFFGEGSRLTVL.

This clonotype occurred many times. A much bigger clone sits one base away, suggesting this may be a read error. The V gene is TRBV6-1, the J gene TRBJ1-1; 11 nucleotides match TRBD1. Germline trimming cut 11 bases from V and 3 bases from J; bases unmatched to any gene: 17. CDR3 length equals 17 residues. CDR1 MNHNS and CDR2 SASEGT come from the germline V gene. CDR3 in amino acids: CAGTRDRGSFRDTEAFF. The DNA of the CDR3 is TGTGCCGGCACCCGGGACAGGGGGTCATTCAGGGACACTGAAGCTTTCTTT.